These 18 T cell receptor beta chains came from one sample sequenced in a study of read filtering for tumor transcriptome and immune sequencing. From about 400 ng of RNA, a library with molecular barcoded alpha/delta and beta/gamma adaptors was made. In TCRdb, the reads were re-called with MiXCR into one record per CDR3 protein. The sample records about 54,000 distinct CDR3 sequences, about 12% being singletons. The sample was a population of CD138-negative cells sorted from bone marrow. Source of these receptors: a donor at least 40 years old with multiple myeloma.

As concerns this clonotype: It may be a read error: a sequence one base away is much more abundant. This rearrangement joins TRBV18 to TRBJ1-1; weak D call: TRBD1 (5 bases). CDR1 and CDR2 (germline): KGHSH, LQKENI. This CDR3 comprises 16 residues. CDR3 DNA sequence: TGTGCCAGCCCACCACCGTCACGGGGGTTTAACACTGAAGCTTTCTTT. Its protein product is CASPPPSRGFNTEAFF. The variable domain in full, completed from reference TRBV18 and TRBJ1-1, reads NAGVMQNPRHLVRRRGQEARLRCSPMKGHSHVYWYRQLPEEGLKFMVYLQKENIIDESGMPKERFSAEFPKEGPSILRIQQVVRGDSAAYFCASPPPSRGFNTEAFFGQGTRLTVV.

Ten or more counts support this clonotype. This sequence joins TRBV4-2 and TRBJ1-4; D is possibly TRBD1 (6 bases). The germline V gene encodes CDR1 LGHNA and CDR2 YNFKEQ. The CDR3 is 15 amino acids. The germline V and J ends were trimmed by 4 bases and 8 bases, with 17 bases remaining between them. The CDR3 nucleotides are TGTGCCAGCAGCCCCACCGTGGGGGGGCGAGAAAAACTGTTTTTT. It is translated as CASSPTVGGREKLFF.

V usage is TRBV4-2 and J usage is TRBJ2-3; 8 bases align to TRBD2. With 4 bases clipped from V and 9 bases from J, the junction kept 21 bases outside the gene matches. The CDR3 extends over 18 amino acids. Germline V gives CDR1 LGHNA, CDR2 YNFKEQ. The CDR3 DNA sequence: TGTGCCAGCAGCCGTGGCCCCAGCGGGGGAGTTATCTCGGAGACGCAGTATTTT. It specifies CASSRGPSGGVISETQYF.

This clonotype was seen at least ten times. CDR3 loop: CASSLGGRLTEAFF. DNA for the CDR3: TGTGCCAGCAGTTTGGGGGGGCGGCTCACTGAAGCTTTCTTT. The chain carries TRBV3-1 and TRBJ1-1; D might be TRBD1 (6 bases). CDR3 size: 14 residues. Trimming stripped 6 bases from V and 4 bases from J, with 15 bases between. The germline gives CDR1 LGHDT, CDR2 YNNKEL (reference sequence).

This chain joins TRBV7-9 and TRBJ2-7; 8 bases align to TRBD1. V shed 9 bases, J shed 3 bases, and the junction held 4 bases outside the gene matches. The germline gives CDR1 SEHNR, CDR2 FQNEAQ (reference sequence). The CDR3 sequence is 12 residues long. CDR3 residues: CASRTGSYEQYF. The CDR3 coding sequence is TGTGCCAGTAGGACAGGGAGCTACGAGCAGTACTTC.

This clonotype was seen only a few times. This sequence joins TRBV20-1 and TRBJ1-5; the match to TRBD1 covers 7 bases. V shed 1 base and J 5 bases; nucleotides not matched to a gene: 5. CDR1 is DFQATT and CDR2 is SNEGSKA in the germline V gene (reference sequence). CDR3 length: 14 amino acids. The chain's CDR3 is CSARGRTGDQPQHF. DNA for the CDR3: TGCAGTGCTAGAGGTCGGACAGGAGATCAGCCCCAGCATTTT.

This clonotype was found once. A much larger clonotype is one base distant, so this may be a read error. V and J are TRBV11-2 and TRBJ1-1, with 7 bases fitting TRBD1. V was clipped by 5 bases and J by 10 bases; unmatched bases: 16. The CDR3 has 15 residues. Germline V CDR1 and CDR2: SGHAT, FQNNGV. This CDR3 reads CASSPWDSTFRVAFF. Here the CDR3 DNA reads TGTGCCAGCAGCCCTTGGGACAGTACTTTTCGTGTAGCTTTCTTT. The full variable domain, with the rest looked up from reference TRBV11-2 and TRBJ1-1, is EAGVAQSPRYKIIEKRQSVAFWCNPISGHATLYWYQQILGQGPKLLIQFQNNGVVDDSQLPKDRFSAERLKGVDSTLKIQPAKLEDSAVYLCASSPWDSTFRVAFFGQGTRLTVV.

This clonotype was seen a handful of times. The chain joins TRBV7-6 to TRBJ1-1, with D tentatively TRBD1 (6 bases). This CDR3 is built from 12 residues. V lost 5 bases and J lost 11, with 15 bases in between. Looked up from germline, CDR1 is SGHVS and CDR2 is FNYEAQ. The CDR3 DNA reads as TGTGCCAGCAGCCTCCAACAGGGAGAGGCTTTCTTT. The encoded protein is CASSLQQGEAFF.

This clonotype was counted ten times or more. The rearrangement links TRBV19 to TRBJ2-2; a possible D gene is TRBD2 (6 bases). Per germline, CDR1 LNHDA and CDR2 SQIVND (reference sequence). The CDR3 is 14 residues long. The V end was cut by 5 bases, the J end by 4 bases, with 11 bases between. The CDR3 sequence: CASSFGGTTGELFF. CDR3 bases: TGTGCCAGTAGTTTCGGGGGTACCACCGGGGAGCTGTTTTTT.

This clonotype came up a few times. This chain joins TRBV7-9 and TRBJ1-1; tentative D call: TRBD1 (5 bases). The CDR3 contains 12 residues. Trimming cost V 8 bases and J 6 bases, with 13 bases left between them. The germline V gene encodes CDR1 SEHNR and CDR2 FQNEAQ (reference sequence). The CDR3: CASPDRDSEAFF. CDR3 nucleotide sequence: TGTGCCAGCCCTGACAGAGACTCTGAAGCTTTCTTT.

This clonotype was counted at least ten times. V usage is TRBV7-2 and J usage is TRBJ1-5; the D is unclear. V lost 1 base and J 0 bases, leaving 10 bases between the germline ends. Germline CDR1 reads SGHTA; CDR2 reads FQGNSA. The CDR3 runs 16 residues. This CDR3 is CASSLGGGLSNQPQHF. The CDR3 DNA reads TGTGCCAGCAGCTTAGGGGGAGGACTTAGCAATCAGCCCCAGCATTTT.

This clonotype was seen ten or more times. The chain carries TRBV20-1 and TRBJ2-2; 11 bases map to TRBD2. CDR3 length: 17 residues. Germline V gene lookup returns CDR1 DFQATT and CDR2 SNEGSKA (reference sequence). J gave up 4 bases and V 0 bases, and 7 bases lay outside the gene matches. CDR3: CSARDVLAGGSTGELFF. CDR3 coding DNA: TGCAGTGCTAGAGACGTCTTAGCGGGGGGGTCCACCGGGGAGCTGTTTTTT.

This clonotype was recorded at least ten times. For the CDR3, the DNA is TGTGCCAGCAGCACGGACATGGTGAGTCAGCCCCAGCATTTT. This encodes CASSTDMVSQPQHF. This chain connects TRBV6-5 to TRBJ1-5; D might be TRBD1 (5 bases). Germline values: CDR1 MNHEY, CDR2 SVGAGI. This CDR3 contains 14 residues. Trimming pared 6 bases from V and 6 bases from J, leaving 15 bases between.

Of note for this clonotype: With a much larger clone just one base away, this may be a read error. The conserved closing phenylalanine or tryptophan is absent in this CDR3, likely reflecting a read error. The V and J genes are TRBV7-3 and TRBJ1-5; D not certain. Germline V gene data show CDR1 as SGHTA and CDR2 as FQGTGA. This CDR3 has 8 amino acids. CDR3 bases: TGTACATCTCAGCCCCAGCATTCT. Amino acids: CTSQPQHS.

The sample holds many counts of this clonotype. The gene calls are TRBV20-1 and TRBJ1-5; D may be TRBD1 (6 bases). Germline V gene lookup returns CDR1 DFQATT and CDR2 SNEGSKA (reference sequence). Trimming took off 1 base at V and 0 bases at J, with 10 bases between the two ends. The CDR3 contains 15 residues. The CDR3 is CSARGTGISNQPQHF. DNA of the CDR3: TGCAGTGCTAGAGGAACAGGGATTAGCAATCAGCCCCAGCATTTT.

Points on this clonotype: This probably arose from a read error, given a far larger clone one base away. The chain is built from TRBV5-1 and TRBJ2-7; possible D gene TRBD1, 5 bases. This CDR3 is 12 amino acids long. The germline CDR1 and CDR2 sequences are SGHRS and YFSETQ. The CDR3 is CASSLGGYEPYF. The CDR3, as DNA: TGCGCCAGCAGCTTGGGGGGCTACGAGCCGTACTTC.

A remark on this clonotype: Given a far larger clone just one base away, this is likely a sequencing read error. This chain links TRBV7-9 with TRBJ1-1; D possibly corresponds to TRBD1 (5 bases). The CDR3 totals 15 residues. Germline V gene sequence: CDR1 SEHNR, CDR2 FQNEAQ (reference sequence). This chain's CDR3 is CVSSLPGGGLGEAFF. CDR3 nucleotides: TGTGTCAGCAGCCTCCCCGGGGGTGGGTTAGGTGAAGCTTTCTTT.

This clonotype was detected many times. The V gene is TRBV20-1, the J gene TRBJ2-2; 7 nucleotides align to TRBD2. V gave up 0 bases and J gave up 7 bases; unmatched junction bases: 2. This CDR3 comprises 13 residues. CDR1 is DFQATT and CDR2 is SNEGSKA in the germline V gene (reference sequence). CDR3 bases: TGCAGTGCTAGAGACCGGACTAGCGGGGAGCTGTTTTTT. As protein: CSARDRTSGELFF.